The 27 T cell receptor beta chains reported below all come from one sample, sequenced in a study of post-analysis software for immune sequencing data. The antigens of these receptors remain unknown. Unique molecular identifiers featured in each of the TCR beta cDNA libraries. TCRdb independently ran MiXCR on the PCR reads; one entry per CDR3 protein. The profile covers about 540,000 distinct CDR3 sequences, with approximately 31% appearing a single time and around 6.1% taken by the ten largest. Overall study findings and caveats: TRBV segments more frequent in patients than in controls numbered several and included TRBV5-6, TRBV5-1 and TRBV20-1.

The sequenced sample was blood. These receptors were obtained from a girl aged 2-17 years with multiple sclerosis.

This clonotype occurred a few times. The V call is TRBV27, the J call TRBJ1-5; D is unresolved. Trimming removed 2 bases at V and 0 bases at J, with 5 bases between. Germline V gene data show CDR1 as MNHEY and CDR2 as SMNVEV (reference sequence). This CDR3 has 14 amino acids. The CDR3 loop reads CASSLQDSNQPQHF. The CDR3 DNA reads as TGTGCCAGCAGTTTACAGGATAGCAATCAGCCCCAGCATTTT.

Regarding this clonotype: At one boundary the junction diverges from the germline segment, which might be a read error. The rearrangement joins TRBV5-1 to TRBJ2-3; D gene ambiguous. Per germline, CDR1 SGHRS and CDR2 YFSETQ. CDR3 length equals 16 residues. The CDR3 reads CACSSDGLGNTDTQYF. CDR3 in DNA: TGCGCCTGCAGCTCGGACGGGTTAGGCAACACAGATACGCAGTATTTT.

The CDR3 coding sequence is TGCGCCAGCAGCTCGGGCTTAGGACAGGGGGCGATAGAAAATTCACCCCTCCACTTT. Its protein product is CASSSGLGQGAIENSPLHF. The chain links TRBV5-1 to TRBJ1-6; the match to TRBD1 covers 11 bases. Trimming removed 3 bases from V and 7 bases from J; junction bases left unmatched: 15. Germline V gives CDR1 SGHRS, CDR2 YFSETQ. The CDR3 sequence is 19 residues long.

In its sample, this clonotype was seen once. The chain joins TRBV7-9 to TRBJ1-1, with 11 bases lining up with TRBD1. The germline V gene has CDR1 SEHNR and CDR2 FQNEAQ (reference sequence). The CDR3 length is 15 residues. Losses at the gene ends were 5 bases for V and 4 bases for J; bases not matched to a gene: 6. The CDR3, as DNA: TGTGCCAGCAGCCCGACCGGGACAGGGGGCACTGAAGCTTTCTTT. Its translation: CASSPTGTGGTEAFF.

The V call is TRBV27, the J call TRBJ1-5, with D uncertain. The germline V gene has CDR1 MNHEY and CDR2 SMNVEV (reference sequence). Trimming pared 6 bases from V and 7 bases from J, leaving 13 bases between. CDR3 length: 13 residues. The CDR3: CASRGRVAQPQHF. For the CDR3, the DNA is TGTGCCAGCAGGGGGAGGGTGGCCCAGCCCCAGCATTTT.

The CDR3 loop reads CSARETGWSYEQYF. The CDR3 bases are TGCAGTGCTAGAGAGACAGGTTGGTCCTACGAGCAGTACTTC. The chain couples TRBV20-1 to TRBJ2-7; the D gene is possibly TRBD1 (6 bases). Germline values: CDR1 DFQATT, CDR2 SNEGSKA (reference sequence). This CDR3 is 14 amino acids long. Deletions cut 0 bases from V and 1 base from J, with 10 bases between.

This clonotype was observed a few times. The chain uses TRBV4-1 and TRBJ2-5; 7 nucleotides match TRBD1. The germline gives CDR1 MGHRA, CDR2 YSYEKL. This CDR3 contains 15 residues. Trimming at V came to 0 bases and at J to 1 base, leaving 2 bases not matched to a gene. As DNA, the CDR3 is TGCGCCAGCAGCCAAGAAGGGACAGCCCAAGAGACCCAGTACTTC. Its protein product is CASSQEGTAQETQYF.

V is TRBV10-2 and J is TRBJ1-2; 8 positions match TRBD1. This CDR3 has 16 amino acids. After removal of 3 bases from V and 6 bases from J, the junction contained 12 bases not matched to a gene. Germline assignment: CDR1 WSHSY and CDR2 SAAADI. The CDR3 DNA reads TGCGCCAGCAGTGACAGGGGGCGATCTAGATTGGATGGCTACACCTTC. Its translation is CASSDRGRSRLDGYTF.

The V and J genes are TRBV5-1 and TRBJ2-1; no reliable D call. The CDR3 runs to 14 residues. Trimming stripped 4 bases from V and 4 bases from J, with 12 bases between. Germline V gene sequence: CDR1 SGHRS, CDR2 YFSETQ. CDR3 coding DNA: TGCGCCAGCAGCGTACCGGGCTTGTACAATGAGCAGTTCTTC. Translation: CASSVPGLYNEQFF. The full variable domain, completed using reference TRBV5-1 and TRBJ2-1, is KAGVTQTPRYLIKTRGQQVTLSCSPISGHRSVSWYQQTPGQGLQFLFEYFSETQRNKGNFPGRFSGRQFSNSRSEMNVSTLELGDSALYLCASSVPGLYNEQFFGPGTRLTVL.

Concerning this clonotype itself: A junction end diverges from the germline sequence, so it may reflect a read error. The chain has TRBV29-1 and TRBJ1-5; no clear D gene. Germline V lookup: CDR1 SQVTM, CDR2 ANQGSEA. This CDR3 has 13 residues. The CDR3 loop is CRVQTRTGQPQHF. CDR3 bases: TGCCGCGTACAAACGAGGACGGGTCAGCCCCAGCATTTT.

This rearrangement joins TRBV6-6 to TRBJ1-1; tentative D call: TRBD1 (6 bases). V gave up 7 bases and J gave up 1 base, with 13 bases separating them. CDR3 length equals 14 residues. Per germline, CDR1 MNHNY and CDR2 SVGAGI (reference sequence). The CDR3 spells CASKIPDRNTEAFF. CDR3 nucleotide sequence: TGTGCCAGCAAGATCCCGGACAGGAACACTGAAGCTTTCTTT.

The genes are TRBV2 and TRBJ2-4, with D perhaps TRBD2 (7 bases). Matching the DNA end better, TRBJ2-5 makes the J call doubtful. Germline V gene lookup returns CDR1 SNHLY and CDR2 FYNNEI. This CDR3 has 14 amino acids. CDR3 in DNA: TGTGCCGGAGGGGGGGGGGCAGAACAAGAGACCCAGTACTTC. This encodes CAGGGGAEQETQYF.

This clonotype was observed at least ten times. The chain has TRBV12-3 or TRBV12-4 and TRBJ1-5; TRBD1 is a possible D gene (5 bases). The V end lost 7 bases, the J end lost 5 bases, and 15 bases lay between the germline ends. This CDR3 comprises 14 residues. The chain's CDR3 is CASNRQGRHQPQHF. The CDR3 nucleotides are TGTGCCAGCAATCGGCAGGGTCGACATCAGCCCCAGCATTTT.

The rearrangement joins TRBV7-9 to TRBJ2-5; 8 nucleotides line up with TRBD1. With V trimmed by 4 bases and J by 5 bases, 6 bases remained unmatched. The CDR3 covers 14 residues. The germline V gene encodes CDR1 SEHNR and CDR2 FQNEAQ (reference sequence). The DNA for the CDR3 is TGTGCCAGCAGCTCTACCGACAGGGGTGAGACCCAGTACTTC. This codes for CASSSTDRGETQYF.

The sample holds a few counts of this clonotype. The V call is TRBV2, the J call TRBJ2-1; D possibly corresponds to TRBD1 (5 bases). Germline V lookup: CDR1 SNHLY, CDR2 FYNNEI. The ends were cut back, 1 base at V and 4 bases at J, with 11 bases in the middle. The CDR3 loop spans 15 amino acids. CDR3 residues: CASSEVRTIYNEQFF. CDR3 coding DNA: TGTGCCAGCAGTGAAGTTAGGACAATTTACAATGAGCAGTTCTTC.

The chain carries TRBV12-3 or TRBV12-4 and TRBJ2-1; possible D gene TRBD1, 5 bases. V was cut by 2 bases and J by 8 bases, with 13 bases left in between. CDR3 length equals 14 residues. The CDR3 bases are TGTGCCAGCAGTTTAAGGGCAGGGCTTGATGAGCAGTTCTTC. Its protein is CASSLRAGLDEQFF.

Regarding this clonotype: A much larger clone differs by one base, so this may be a read error. The chain joins TRBV29-1 to TRBJ1-2, with 8 positions matching TRBD1. From germline, CDR1 is SQVTM and CDR2 ANQGSEA. The CDR3 spans 13 residues. This CDR3 reads CSGYDRGNYGHTF. The CDR3, as DNA: TGCAGCGGATACGACAGGGGAAACTATGGCCACACCTTC. The full variable domain, with the rest looked up from reference TRBV29-1 and TRBJ1-2, is SAVISQKPSRDICQRGTSLTIQCQVDSQVTMMFWYRQQPGQSLTLIATANQGSEATYESGFVIDKFPISRPNLTFSTLTVSNMSPEDSSIYLCSGYDRGNYGHTFGSGTRLTVV.

The chain uses TRBV5-1 and TRBJ2-3; a weak D match, TRBD2 (6 bases). The germline CDR1 and CDR2 sequences are SGHRS and YFSETQ. Between the trimmed V and J ends, which lost 7 bases and 2 bases, there was a span of 14 bases. CDR3 length: 14 residues. The CDR3 DNA sequence: TGCGCCAGCGGTCGGGAGACGTCCACAGATACGCAGTATTTT. Translation gives CASGRETSTDTQYF.

The chain combines TRBV20-1 with TRBJ1-6; D is ambiguous. Germline-derived CDR1 and CDR2 are DFQATT and SNEGSKA (reference sequence). The CDR3 has 13 residues. V lost 1 base, J lost 5 bases, and 6 bases lay in between. The CDR3 coding sequence is TGCAGTGCTAGAGTCTCGGATAATTCACCCCTCCACTTT. As protein: CSARVSDNSPLHF.

A few counts support this clonotype. The rearrangement joins TRBV7-8 to TRBJ2-2; the D call may be TRBD1 or TRBD2 (5 bases each). The ends were cut back, 7 bases at V and 1 base at J, with 10 bases in the middle. The CDR3 has 14 amino acids. CDR1 and CDR2 (germline): SGHVS, FQNEAQ. This chain's CDR3 is CASTGPRNTGELFF. CDR3 DNA: TGTGCCAGCACGGGACCGAGGAACACCGGGGAGCTGTTTTTT.

The chain couples TRBV12-3 or TRBV12-4 to TRBJ1-2, with D possibly matching TRBD1 (5 bases). The germline V and J ends were trimmed by 3 bases and 4 bases, with 15 bases remaining between them. This CDR3 spans 15 amino acids. CDR3 in amino acids: CASSFATVGAYGYTF. The CDR3 region has the DNA TGTGCCAGCAGTTTCGCAACAGTCGGGGCCTATGGCTACACCTTC.

This clonotype appeared a few times. The genes are TRBV20-1 and TRBJ2-4, with 8 bases lining up with TRBD2. Unmatched junction bases numbered 4, after V lost 3 bases and J lost 0 bases. The V gene's germline CDR1 is DFQATT and CDR2 SNEGSKA (reference sequence). The CDR3 is made up of 15 amino acids. The CDR3 is CSARALAVAKNIQYF. The CDR3 nucleotides are TGCAGTGCTAGGGCACTAGCGGTAGCCAAAAACATTCAGTACTTC.

J is TRBJ2-7 and V is TRBV5-1; D perhaps matches TRBD2 (6 bases). Germline V lookup: CDR1 SGHRS, CDR2 YFSETQ. The CDR3 consists of 15 residues. Trimming removed 6 bases from V and 6 bases from J, with 22 bases in between. CDR3 DNA: TGCGCCAGCACATACACCTCGAGCGGGTTTGGCGAGCAGTACTTC. Its translation is CASTYTSSGFGEQYF.

The sample holds a few counts of this clonotype. The V call is TRBV10-3, the J call TRBJ2-7, with TRBD2 matching over 7 bases. J gave up 5 bases and V 6 bases, and 10 bases lay outside the gene matches. The CDR3 is 14 amino acids. The germline V gene encodes CDR1 ENHRY and CDR2 SYGVKD. This chain's CDR3 is CAISKWGGNNEQYF. For the CDR3, the DNA is TGTGCCATCAGCAAATGGGGGGGGAACAACGAGCAGTACTTC.

The chain uses TRBV6-5 and TRBJ2-3; D is undetermined. Trimming stripped 2 bases from V and 4 bases from J, with 10 bases between. Germline V gene data show CDR1 as MNHEY and CDR2 as SVGAGI. CDR3 length equals 14 residues. The CDR3 region has the DNA TGTGCCAGCAGTTACGATCCCGCGGCAGATACGCAGTATTTT. This encodes CASSYDPAADTQYF.

The rearrangement joins TRBV7-9 to TRBJ2-3, with no clear D. CDR1 SEHNR and CDR2 FQNEAQ come from the germline V gene (reference sequence). The CDR3 has 14 residues. Trimming removed 1 base from V and 2 bases from J, with 7 bases in between. The CDR3 DNA reads TGTGCCAGCAGCTTAGAATGGACCACAGATACGCAGTATTTT. It yields the protein CASSLEWTTDTQYF.

Remarks on this clonotype: This may be a read error, as it is one base from a much larger clone. This rearrangement joins TRBV5-1 to TRBJ2-1; D call uncertain. Per germline, CDR1 SGHRS and CDR2 YFSETQ. V lost 2 bases and J 10 bases, leaving 13 bases between the germline ends. The CDR3 sequence is 13 residues long. In DNA form, the CDR3 reads TGCGCCAGCAGCTTCAGCAGCCCCTACGAGCAGTTCTTC. It translates to CASSFSSPYEQFF.